This TCR beta chain comes out of a study of cytomegalovirus exposure and HLA in healthy donors. Study outcomes and limitations: Equally common other TCR beta chains were less clonally expanded than HLA-associated ones, a later analysis found.

It was with 60 Vbeta and 13 Jbeta primers that the PCR ran. As processed by the authors: A later analysis counted 80 million or so unique TCR beta chains, some 11 million shared. The repertoire was sequenced with immunoSEQ multiplex PCR; TCRdb's copy has only in-frame clones and lacks some. That table gives V, J and clone size, and the DNA gave D and trimming. The table lists roughly 100,000 clones, 80% of them singletons. The CDR3 has 15 amino acids. The V gene's germline CDR1 is SGHNT and CDR2 YYREEE (reference sequence). Trimming at V came to 10 bases and at J to 2 bases, leaving 13 bases not matched to a gene. A remark on this clone: Its target is not known.

The receptor was isolated from a man aged 30 to 39 in good health and CMV-seropositive. V is TRBV5-4 and J is TRBJ2-5, with TRBD2 matching 8 bases. The sample was PBMCs. CDR3 bases: TGTGCCCAAGGGGGAGGAGTAGCGGGACAAGAGACCCAGTACTTC. It is translated as CAQGGGVAGQETQYF. The full variable domain, in which reference TRBV5-4 and TRBJ2-5 provide the parts outside the CDR3, is ETGVTQSPTHLIKTRGQQVTLRCSSQSGHNTVSWYQQALGQGPQFIFQYYREEENGRGNFPPRFSGLQFPNYSSELNVNALELDDSALYLCAQGGGVAGQETQYFGPGTRLLVL.